This T cell receptor (beta chain) was identified in a study of blood T cell repertoires in COVID-19. Study as a whole: Researchers got acute and convalescent COVID-19 samples from the United States, Italy and Spain. The cDNA or gDNA used as material had been derived from T cells, B-cell-depleted T cells, or PBMCs.

In the original processing: Amplifying reference gene primers gave estimates of nucleated cell counts. Sequencing used immunoSEQ multiplex PCR; TCRdb keeps in-frame clones, though not all of them. V and J calls and clone size follow that table, whereas D and trimming were derived from the DNA. The sample has approximately 110,000 clones, approximately 89% seen once. The CDR3 spans 15 residues. After removal of 1 base from V and 10 bases from J, the junction contained 12 bases not matched to a gene. CDR1 and CDR2 from the germline V gene are SGHTA and FQGNSA. On this clone itself: Different DNA sequences within this sample yield the same CDR3.

The Seattle patients joined while their infection was active and were tracked longitudinally afterward. The clonotype was recovered from a woman aged 80 or older with COVID-19, enrolled during active disease. Sequencing input: peripheral blood. This rearrangement joins TRBV7-2 to TRBJ2-7; the match to TRBD2 covers 8 bases. In DNA, the CDR3 is TGTGCCAGCAGCTTAGTCCCAGCGGGGGCACCCTTACAGTACTTC. This translates into CASSLVPAGAPLQYF.